The 28 T cell receptor beta chains in this list originate from one sample, sequenced in a study of siplizumab effects on memory and regulatory T cells. Profiling relied on immunoSEQ multiplex PCR, and the TCRdb table lists in-frame clones only, not all of them. Here the sample spans 26,000 or so clones, approximately 80% being singletons. The sample taken for sequencing was memory CD4+ T cells sorted from blood. The receptor set was obtained from a human donor in good health.

This clone was detected a few times. The chain couples TRBV6-1 to TRBJ2-5; D is possibly TRBD2 (5 bases). Germline CDR1 MNHNS, CDR2 SASEGT. This CDR3 has 14 amino acids. V lost 11 bases to trimming and J lost 1 base, with 17 bases between them. The CDR3 sequence is CAGRPSGAQETQYF. DNA of the CDR3: TGTGCCGGGAGACCCTCTGGAGCCCAAGAGACCCAGTACTTC.

The gene calls are TRBV19 and TRBJ1-1; the D is unclear. Per germline, CDR1 LNHDA and CDR2 SQIVND (reference sequence). The CDR3 consists of 15 residues. The V end lost 9 bases, the J end lost 0 bases, and 17 bases lay between the germline ends. Here the CDR3 reads CASTPPGRLNTEAFF. CDR3 nucleotide sequence: TGTGCCAGCACCCCACCGGGCCGGTTGAACACTGAAGCTTTCTTT.

This clone is a singleton in its sample. The chain joins TRBV9 to TRBJ2-3; the match to TRBD2 covers 10 bases. Germline CDR1 SGDLS, CDR2 YYNGEE. The CDR3 loop spans 16 amino acids. Losses at the gene ends were 1 base for V and 4 bases for J; bases not matched to a gene: 6. The CDR3 reads CASSVLGSGRPDTQYF. The CDR3 DNA is TGTGCCAGCAGCGTATTAGGTAGCGGGAGGCCAGATACGCAGTATTTT.

This chain joins TRBV7-2 and TRBJ2-7, with D possibly TRBD2 on 5 matching bases. The CDR3 has 12 amino acids. V shed 5 bases and J shed 4 bases, with 9 bases lying between them. Germline CDR1 is SGHTA and CDR2 is FQGNSA. CDR3 loop: CASSPQRYEQYF. The CDR3, as DNA: TGTGCCAGCAGCCCCCAGCGGTACGAGCAGTACTTC.

This chain uses TRBV6-4 with TRBJ2-3; possible D gene TRBD2, 6 bases. The CDR3 totals 10 residues. V was clipped by 5 bases and J by 10 bases, with 7 bases between them. Germline lookup yields CDR1 MRHNA and CDR2 SNTAGT. The CDR3 reads CASSREAQYF. In DNA, the CDR3 is TGTGCCAGCAGTAGGGAGGCGCAGTATTTT.

This clone has a handful of counts. This sequence joins TRBV7-2 and TRBJ1-5, with D perhaps matching TRBD1 (6 bases). The length of the CDR3 is 15 residues. CDR1 is SGHTA, CDR2 FQGNSA, per germline. The V gene lost 0 bases and the J gene lost 1 base, with 7 bases spanning the gap. The CDR3: CASSLAGGSNQPQHF. Written as DNA, the CDR3 is TGTGCCAGCAGCTTAGCTGGGGGCAGCAATCAGCCCCAGCATTTT.

J is TRBJ1-2 and V is TRBV6-6; TRBD1 matches 7 bases. The CDR3 has 15 residues. Germline V gene lookup returns CDR1 MNHNY and CDR2 SVGAGI (reference sequence). Trimming removed 0 bases from V and 7 bases from J; junction bases left unmatched: 8. This CDR3 is CASSYSGRDSGGYTF. In DNA form, the CDR3 reads TGTGCCAGCAGTTACTCGGGCAGGGACAGCGGTGGCTACACCTTC.

This clone was observed a single time. The rearrangement uses TRBV6-5 and TRBJ1-2; D uncertain. The germline V gene encodes CDR1 MNHEY and CDR2 SVGAGI. Trimming took off 4 bases at V and 2 bases at J, with 14 bases between the two ends. The CDR3 sequence is 15 residues long. In DNA form, the CDR3 reads TGTGCCAGCAGTTCCCCTCAAACTTCGAACTATGGCTACACCTTC. Its protein product is CASSSPQTSNYGYTF.

The rearrangement uses TRBV19 and TRBJ2-3; tentative D call: TRBD1 (6 bases). The CDR3 contains 16 residues. Germline loops: CDR1 LNHDA, CDR2 SQIVND (reference sequence). Trimming left V 5 bases short and J 2 bases short, with 17 bases between. In nucleotides, the CDR3 is TGTGCCAGTAGTCCTCGACAGGCTCCTTTCACAGATACGCAGTATTTT. This sequence encodes CASSPRQAPFTDTQYF.

The chain combines TRBV7-8 with TRBJ2-1, with 16 bases lining up with TRBD2. CDR1 and CDR2 from the germline V gene are SGHVS and FQNEAQ. V was clipped by 0 bases and J by 4 bases; unmatched bases: 9. CDR3 length: 20 residues. Here the CDR3 DNA reads TGTGCCAGCAGCTTAGCGTTTTCCGGGACTAGCGGGAGGGAGTACAATGAGCAGTTCTTC. Amino acid sequence: CASSLAFSGTSGREYNEQFF.

This clone was recorded once. The chain recombines TRBV7-3 with TRBJ2-1; 9 bases line up with TRBD2. This CDR3 has 18 residues. The germline gives CDR1 SGHTA, CDR2 FQGTGA. V was pared by 5 bases and J by 7 bases, with 18 bases of the junction left unmatched. The CDR3 reads CASSPQQIRAGGTNEQFF. CDR3 coding DNA: TGTGCCAGCAGCCCTCAGCAGATAAGAGCGGGAGGAACTAATGAGCAGTTCTTC.

This clone was observed once. At one boundary the junction diverges from the germline segment, which might be a read error. The chain couples TRBV11-3 to TRBJ2-1, with a possible D match to TRBD1 (6 bases). This CDR3 is 15 amino acids long. Germline lookup yields CDR1 SGHNT and CDR2 YENEEA. The CDR3 DNA is TGTGCCAGCAGCTTAGCCCAGGGGTCCTATAATGAGCAGTTCTTC. Translation gives CASSLAQGSYNEQFF.

This CDR3 is CASSLWIGGDREVYGYTF. In DNA, the CDR3 is TGTGCCAGCAGCTTATGGATAGGGGGTGACAGAGAAGTCTATGGCTACACCTTC. The chain recombines TRBV7-8 with TRBJ1-2, with a weak D call TRBD1 (6 bases). The V end lost 2 bases, the J end lost 4 bases, and 23 bases lay between the germline ends. This CDR3 comprises 18 residues. Germline-derived CDR1 and CDR2 are SGHVS and FQNEAQ. Variable domain in full (rest from reference TRBV7-8 and TRBJ1-2): GAGVSQSPRYKVAKRGQDVALRCDPISGHVSLFWYQQALGQGPEFLTYFQNEAQLDKSGLPSDRFFAERPEGSVSTLKIQRTQQEDSAVYLCASSLWIGGDREVYGYTFGSGTRLTVV.

The genes are TRBV19 and TRBJ2-3, with 7 positions matching TRBD2. The germline gives CDR1 LNHDA, CDR2 SQIVND (reference sequence). With V trimmed by 8 bases and J by 5 bases, 10 bases remained unmatched. The CDR3 runs to 14 residues. The CDR3 reads CASDRAGAVDTQYF. The DNA of the CDR3 is TGTGCCAGTGACCGTGCGGGAGCGGTAGATACGCAGTATTTT.

V usage is TRBV6-1 and J usage is TRBJ1-2; weak D call: TRBD1 (5 bases). Germline V gene lookup returns CDR1 MNHNS and CDR2 SASEGT. Trimming took 10 bases from V and 8 from J, leaving 14 bases between them. This CDR3 region has 11 residues. CDR3 bases: TGTGCCACCAGACAGAGTCCGGGCTACACCTTC. As protein: CATRQSPGYTF.

V usage is TRBV28 and J usage is TRBJ1-6, with TRBD1 identical over 12 bases. V lost 6 bases and J lost 8; bases outside the gene matches: 8. The CDR3 extends over 16 amino acids. Germline V gene data show CDR1 as MDHEN and CDR2 as SYDVKM. The CDR3 DNA sequence: TGTGCCAGCAGGGGGACAGGGGGCGATTTTGATTCACCCCTCCACTTT. Translation gives CASRGTGGDFDSPLHF.

This clone showed up just once. The chain uses TRBV5-8 and TRBJ2-1; tentatively, D is TRBD2 (6 bases). Trimming took off 6 bases at V and 0 bases at J, with 10 bases between the two ends. This CDR3 has 14 amino acids. Germline lookup yields CDR1 SGHTS and CDR2 YDEGEE. CDR3 amino acids: CASKVGGSYNEQFF. The CDR3 DNA follows: TGTGCCAGCAAAGTGGGGGGCTCCTACAATGAGCAGTTCTTC.

This clone is a singleton in its sample. This CDR3 is CASSLDSRTGEAFF. The DNA for the CDR3 is TGTGCCAGCAGCTTAGATAGTAGGACGGGTGAAGCTTTCTTT. This chain links TRBV11-3 with TRBJ1-1; no clear D. Per the germline V gene, CDR1 is SGHNT and CDR2 is YENEEA. The CDR3 runs 14 residues. Trimming pared 0 bases from V and 7 bases from J, leaving 12 bases between.

CDR3 protein: CATSRVKHNEKLFF. The CDR3 DNA reads TGTGCCACCAGCAGAGTAAAGCATAATGAAAAACTGTTTTTT. V gene TRBV15 combines with J gene TRBJ1-4; no firm D call. V was shortened by 1 base and J by 4 bases, with 7 bases between the two germline ends. CDR3 length: 14 residues. Germline assignment: CDR1 LNHNV and CDR2 YYDKDF (reference sequence).

The chain couples TRBV5-4 to TRBJ2-5, with 10 bases identical to TRBD2. The CDR3 length is 16 residues. Trimming at V came to 4 bases and at J to 5 bases, leaving 11 bases not matched to a gene. The germline CDR1 and CDR2 sequences are SGHNT and YYREEE (reference sequence). In nucleotides, the CDR3 is TGTGCCAGCAGCCTGGGGAGCGGGAGGGCCGGGGAGACCCAGTACTTC. Protein sequence: CASSLGSGRAGETQYF. Full variable domain (missing parts from reference TRBV5-4 and TRBJ2-5): ETGVTQSPTHLIKTRGQQVTLRCSSQSGHNTVSWYQQALGQGPQFIFQYYREEENGRGNFPPRFSGLQFPNYSSELNVNALELDDSALYLCASSLGSGRAGETQYFGPGTRLLVL.

This chain links TRBV7-2 with TRBJ1-4, with D unresolved. From germline, CDR1 is SGHTA and CDR2 FQGNSA. V shed 5 bases and J shed 0 bases, with 13 bases lying between them. The CDR3 is 16 residues long. The CDR3 spells CASSRLLTSTNEKLFF. The CDR3 bases are TGTGCCAGCAGCCGTCTTTTGACTTCAACTAATGAAAAACTGTTTTTT. The whole variable domain, remainder taken from reference TRBV7-2 and TRBJ1-4, is GAGVSQSPSNKVTEKGKDVELRCDPISGHTALYWYRQSLGQGLEFLIYFQGNSAPDKSGLPSDRFSAERTGGSVSTLTIQRTQQEDSAVYLCASSRLLTSTNEKLFFGSGTQLSVL.

This clone showed up just once. The chain uses TRBV9 and TRBJ2-1; 9 bases fit TRBD2. The CDR3 has 15 amino acids. V lost 3 bases, J lost 4 bases, and 5 bases stayed unmatched. Per germline, CDR1 SGDLS and CDR2 YYNGEE. The CDR3 is CASSEASGVYNEQFF. The CDR3 region has the DNA TGTGCCAGCAGCGAGGCTAGCGGGGTTTACAATGAGCAGTTCTTC.

The gene calls are TRBV7-2 and TRBJ2-7; no clear D gene. Germline V CDR1 and CDR2: SGHTA, FQGNSA. V was clipped by 1 base and J by 2 bases, with 9 bases between them. CDR3 size: 14 residues. The CDR3 protein is CASSLGRGTYEQYF. In nucleotides, the CDR3 is TGTGCCAGCAGCTTAGGAAGAGGAACCTACGAGCAGTACTTC.

The V call is TRBV18, the J call TRBJ2-1, with 8 bases identical to TRBD2. The V gene end was trimmed by 3 bases and the J gene end by 4 bases; junction bases not matched to a gene: 8. Germline CDR1 is KGHSH and CDR2 is LQKENI. The CDR3 length is 16 residues. The CDR3 region has the DNA TGTGCCAGCTCACCCGGGCTAGCGGGTTCGTACAATGAGCAGTTCTTC. This sequence encodes CASSPGLAGSYNEQFF.

V gene TRBV7-3 combines with J gene TRBJ2-5; D may be TRBD1 or TRBD2 (5 bases each). Germline-derived CDR1 and CDR2 are SGHTA and FQGTGA. This CDR3 comprises 13 residues. Trimming pared 5 bases from V and 2 bases from J, leaving 9 bases between. This CDR3 reads CASSGGVQETQYF. DNA for the CDR3: TGTGCCAGCAGCGGGGGAGTTCAAGAGACCCAGTACTTC.

The chain carries TRBV28 and TRBJ1-1; D uncertain. The CDR3 consists of 11 residues. V gave up 7 bases and J gave up 11 bases, with 14 bases separating them. Per germline, CDR1 MDHEN and CDR2 SYDVKM. CDR3 in amino acids: CASINNRRAFF. CDR3 nucleotides: TGTGCCAGCATTAATAACCGCCGGGCTTTCTTT.

This clone appeared a single time. V gene TRBV6-6 combines with J gene TRBJ1-5; D might be TRBD1 (6 bases). The CDR3 has 16 residues. V was shortened by 2 bases and J by 3 bases, with 14 bases between the two germline ends. The germline gives CDR1 MNHNY, CDR2 SVGAGI (reference sequence). The CDR3 region is CASSYGGAETNQPQHF. CDR3 nucleotides: TGTGCCAGCAGTTACGGGGGGGCGGAAACCAATCAGCCCCAGCATTTT.

The genes are TRBV28 and TRBJ2-4; possibly TRBD2 for D (6 bases). The CDR3 is 15 amino acids. Trimming left V 4 bases short and J 3 bases short, with 13 bases between. CDR1 and CDR2 (germline): MDHEN, SYDVKM. CDR3 loop: CASSSQEGGKNIQYF. CDR3 DNA sequence: TGTGCCAGCAGTTCCCAGGAGGGCGGCAAAAACATTCAGTACTTC.